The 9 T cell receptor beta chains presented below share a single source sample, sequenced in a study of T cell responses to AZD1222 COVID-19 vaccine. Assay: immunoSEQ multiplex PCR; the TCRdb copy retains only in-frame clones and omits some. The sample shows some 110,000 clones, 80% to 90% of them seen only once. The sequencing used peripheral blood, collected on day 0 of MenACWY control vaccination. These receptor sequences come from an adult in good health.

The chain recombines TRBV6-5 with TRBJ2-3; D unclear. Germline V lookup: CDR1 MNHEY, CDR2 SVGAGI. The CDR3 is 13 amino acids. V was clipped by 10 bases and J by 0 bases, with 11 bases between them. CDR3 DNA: TGTGCCACCCGAGGCGACAGCACAGATACGCAGTATTTT. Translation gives CATRGDSTDTQYF.

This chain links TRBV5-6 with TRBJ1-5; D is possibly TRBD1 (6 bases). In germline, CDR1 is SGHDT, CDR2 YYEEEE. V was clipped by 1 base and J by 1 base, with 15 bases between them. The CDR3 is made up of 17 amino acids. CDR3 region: CASSLRGGQGSNQPQHF. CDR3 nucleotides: TGTGCCAGCAGCTTGAGAGGGGGGCAAGGGAGCAATCAGCCCCAGCATTTT.

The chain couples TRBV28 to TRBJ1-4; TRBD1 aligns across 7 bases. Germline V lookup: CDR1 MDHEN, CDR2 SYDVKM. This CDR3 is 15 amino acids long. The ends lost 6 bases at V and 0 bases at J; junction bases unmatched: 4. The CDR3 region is CASRGTVATNEKLFF. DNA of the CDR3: TGTGCCAGCAGGGGGACAGTTGCAACTAATGAAAAACTGTTTTTT.

CDR3 in amino acids: CASSWGERGYEQYF. DNA of the CDR3: TGTGCCAGCAGCTGGGGTGAGAGGGGCTACGAGCAGTACTTC. The chain links TRBV5-4 to TRBJ2-7; either TRBD1 or TRBD2 may supply D (5 bases each). The germline V gene has CDR1 SGHNT and CDR2 YYREEE (reference sequence). Trimming pared 3 bases from V and 3 bases from J, leaving 13 bases between. CDR3 length: 14 residues.

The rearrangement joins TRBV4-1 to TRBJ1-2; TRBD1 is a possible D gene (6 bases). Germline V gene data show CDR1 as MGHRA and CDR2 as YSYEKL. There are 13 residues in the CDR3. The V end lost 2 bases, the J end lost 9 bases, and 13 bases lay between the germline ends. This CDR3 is CASSQPRGRSYTF. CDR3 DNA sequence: TGCGCCAGCAGCCAACCCAGGGGAAGGAGCTACACCTTC.

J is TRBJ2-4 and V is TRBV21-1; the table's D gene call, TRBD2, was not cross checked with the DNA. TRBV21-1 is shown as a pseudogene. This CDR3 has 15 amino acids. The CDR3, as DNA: TGTGCCCACCCGGGTCCTCTCTTAGCCAAAAACATTCAGTACTTC. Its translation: CAHPGPLLAKNIQYF.

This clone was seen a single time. This CDR3 is CASSYGPAHTSEQYF. The CDR3 DNA reads TGTGCCAGCAGTTACGGTCCGGCACACACCTCCGAGCAGTACTTC. This chain connects TRBV6-5 to TRBJ2-7; D call uncertain. With 2 bases removed from V and 6 bases from J, the gap between germline ends came to 17 bases. There are 15 residues in the CDR3. Germline V gives CDR1 MNHEY, CDR2 SVGAGI.

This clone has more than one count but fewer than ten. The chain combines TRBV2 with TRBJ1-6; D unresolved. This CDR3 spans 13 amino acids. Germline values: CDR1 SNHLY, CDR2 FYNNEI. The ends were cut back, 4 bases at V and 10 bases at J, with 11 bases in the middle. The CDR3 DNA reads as TGTGCCAGCAGTGGTGGCGCAGACTCACCCCTCCACTTT. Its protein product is CASSGGADSPLHF.

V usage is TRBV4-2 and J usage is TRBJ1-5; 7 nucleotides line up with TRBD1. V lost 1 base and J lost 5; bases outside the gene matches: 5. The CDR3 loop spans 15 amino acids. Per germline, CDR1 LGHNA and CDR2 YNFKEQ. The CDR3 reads CASSQADRVDQPQHF. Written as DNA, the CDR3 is TGTGCCAGCAGCCAAGCTGACAGGGTGGATCAGCCCCAGCATTTT.